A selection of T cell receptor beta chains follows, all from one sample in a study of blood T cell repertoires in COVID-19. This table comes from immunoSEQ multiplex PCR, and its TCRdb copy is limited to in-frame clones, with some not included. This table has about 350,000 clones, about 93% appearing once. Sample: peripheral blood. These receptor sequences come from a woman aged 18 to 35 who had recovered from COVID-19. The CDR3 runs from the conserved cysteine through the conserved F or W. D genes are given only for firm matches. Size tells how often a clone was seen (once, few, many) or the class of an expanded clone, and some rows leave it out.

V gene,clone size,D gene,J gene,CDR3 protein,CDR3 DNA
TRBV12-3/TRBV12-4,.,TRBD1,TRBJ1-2,CASSPDRGVGYTF,TGTGCCAGCAGTCCGGACAGGGGAGTCGGCTACACCTTC
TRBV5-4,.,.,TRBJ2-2,CASSYKGGGAGGTGELFF,TGTGCCAGCAGCTATAAGGGAGGGGGGGCCGGTGGCACCGGGGAGCTGTTTTTT
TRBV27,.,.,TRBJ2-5,CASGGLPPETQYF,TGTGCCTCCGGAGGACTCCCGCCCGAGACCCAGTACTTC
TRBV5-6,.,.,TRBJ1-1,CASRFRGGTEAFF,TGTGCCAGCAGGTTTCGAGGGGGCACTGAAGCTTTCTTT
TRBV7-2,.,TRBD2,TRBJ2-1,CASSLVAGADHNEQFF,TGTGCCAGCAGCTTAGTAGCGGGAGCCGACCACAATGAGCAGTTCTTC
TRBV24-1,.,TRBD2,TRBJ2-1,CATSDPRGGSYNEQFF,TGTGCCACCAGTGATCCCCGGGGGGGGTCGTACAATGAGCAGTTCTTC
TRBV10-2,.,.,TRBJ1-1,CASIAGKNTEAFF,TGCGCCAGCATCGCAGGGAAGAACACTGAAGCTTTCTTT
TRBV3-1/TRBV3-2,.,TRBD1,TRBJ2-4,CASNKRQGYSVAKNIQYF,TGTGCCAGCAACAAAAGACAGGGGTATTCGGTGGCCAAAAACATTCAGTACTTC
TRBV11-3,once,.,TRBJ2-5,CASSLRIRGGEETQYF,TGTGCCAGCAGCTTAAGGATTAGAGGAGGGGAAGAGACCCAGTACTTC
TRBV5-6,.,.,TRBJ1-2,CASSSQGDYGYTF,TGTGCCAGCAGCTCGCAGGGTGACTATGGCTACACCTTC
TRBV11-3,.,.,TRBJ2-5,CASSPYRDSKETQYF,TGTGCCAGCAGCCCCTACCGGGACTCCAAAGAGACCCAGTACTTC